The present T cell receptor (beta chain) was sequenced within a study of T cell responses to AZD1222 COVID-19 vaccine. V shed 1 base and J shed 0 bases, with 7 bases lying between them. The CDR3 covers 15 residues. The germline CDR1 and CDR2 sequences are SGHRS and YFSETQ. Whether given at about 4 or about 12 weeks, second doses were pooled. Points from the study as a whole: There were mostly white British donors and more females than males, and clonal diversity was possibly underestimated. Spike-specific TCR breadth rose after two AZD1222 doses, and depth rose as well.

Profiled with immunoSEQ multiplex PCR; TCRdb holds only in-frame clones, not every one. This table has about 110,000 clones, around 89% appearing once. This clone has just one count. Antigen unknown. The specimen was peripheral blood, collected 28 days after the second AZD1222 dose. The chain combines TRBV5-1 with TRBJ2-2, with no clear D. This clonotype was obtained from an adult who received the AZD1222 COVID-19 vaccine. The CDR3 DNA reads TGCGCCAGCAGCTTGACGGCTACGAACACCGGGGAGCTGTTTTTT. It is translated as CASSLTATNTGELFF. Together with reference TRBV5-1 and TRBJ2-2, the CDR3 gives the full variable domain: KAGVTQTPRYLIKTRGQQVTLSCSPISGHRSVSWYQQTPGQGLQFLFEYFSETQRNKGNFPGRFSGRQFSNSRSEMNVSTLELGDSALYLCASSLTATNTGELFFGEGSRLTVL.